The 15 T cell receptor beta chains given below trace back to one sample, sequenced in a study of identifying expanded T cells in peripheral blood. Assay used: immunoSEQ multiplex PCR; TCRdb lists only in-frame clones, some missing. Of roughly 81,000 clones in the sample, about 83% were seen once. Sequencing was performed on blood. The receptors come from a person between 18 and 70 years old in good health.

The chain couples TRBV14 to TRBJ2-1, with TRBD2 matching 12 bases. Unmatched junction bases numbered 9, after V lost 0 bases and J lost 0 bases. CDR3 length: 20 amino acids. Germline values: CDR1 SGHDN, CDR2 FVKESK. This chain's CDR3 is CASSQDPSGRARSSYNEQFF. The CDR3 DNA reads as TGTGCCAGCAGCCAAGATCCTAGCGGGAGGGCCCGTAGCTCCTACAATGAGCAGTTCTTC.

The chain joins TRBV7-9 to TRBJ1-4; 7 bases line up with TRBD1. The CDR3 runs to 14 residues. With 6 bases clipped from V and 6 bases from J, the junction kept 7 bases outside the gene matches. CDR1 and CDR2 (germline): SEHNR, FQNEAQ (reference sequence). The CDR3 bases are TGTGCCAGCAGACCCCAGGGGGGGGATGAAAAACTGTTTTTT. It translates to CASRPQGGDEKLFF.

The genes are TRBV19 and TRBJ1-1; D is unresolved. The ends were cut back, 10 bases at V and 1 base at J, with 13 bases in the middle. This CDR3 comprises 13 residues. Germline-derived CDR1 and CDR2 are LNHDA and SQIVND (reference sequence). DNA of the CDR3: TGTGCCACCTGTAGGACCGCGAACACTGAAGCTTTCTTT. As protein: CATCRTANTEAFF.

This sequence joins TRBV27 and TRBJ2-7, with D maybe TRBD2 (6 bases). Germline loops: CDR1 MNHEY, CDR2 SMNVEV (reference sequence). Trimming stripped 6 bases from V and 8 bases from J, with 23 bases between. There are 15 residues in the CDR3. CDR3 protein: CASSPSRGTAPKQYF. CDR3 DNA sequence: TGTGCCAGCAGCCCGAGCAGAGGGACTGCACCTAAGCAGTACTTC.

The chain uses TRBV28 and TRBJ2-7; 7 nucleotides align to TRBD2. Germline trimming cut 3 bases from V and 4 bases from J; bases unmatched to any gene: 12. CDR1 and CDR2 from the germline V gene are MDHEN and SYDVKM. The CDR3 covers 16 residues. The CDR3 DNA sequence: TGTGCCAGCAGTTTTCTGCTGGCCAGCGGGATTTACGAGCAGTACTTC. It codes for CASSFLLASGIYEQYF.

The chain combines TRBV27 with TRBJ1-1; a weak D match, TRBD1 (5 bases). Germline CDR1 MNHEY, CDR2 SMNVEV (reference sequence). The CDR3 has 14 residues. V lost 7 bases, J lost 1 base, and 13 bases lay in between. CDR3 DNA sequence: TGTGCCAGCACTCCCGGGGGGAAGAACACTGAAGCTTTCTTT. Amino acid sequence: CASTPGGKNTEAFF.

The chain has TRBV19 and TRBJ2-1; no firm D call. V lost 3 bases and J 1 base, leaving 7 bases between the germline ends. CDR1 is LNHDA, CDR2 SQIVND, per germline (reference sequence). CDR3 length equals 14 residues. This CDR3 is CASSISSSYNEQFF. For the CDR3, the DNA is TGTGCCAGTAGTATCAGTAGTTCCTACAATGAGCAGTTCTTC.

The chain couples TRBV9 to TRBJ2-7; 7 bases are shared with TRBD2. CDR1 is SGDLS and CDR2 is YYNGEE in the germline V gene. The J segment lost 7 bases and the V segment lost 0 bases, leaving 4 bases of the junction unmatched. The CDR3 runs to 13 residues. CDR3 region: CASSVEARGEQYF. DNA of the CDR3: TGTGCCAGCAGCGTAGAAGCGCGGGGGGAGCAGTACTTC.

V is TRBV5-4 and J is TRBJ1-4; TRBD1 might be the D (6 bases). The CDR3 is made up of 15 amino acids. V dropped 0 bases and J dropped 1 base, with 7 bases sitting between them. Germline V gives CDR1 SGHNT, CDR2 YYREEE (reference sequence). In DNA, the CDR3 is TGTGCCAGCAGCTTGGAACAGGGAACTAATGAAAAACTGTTTTTT. Protein product: CASSLEQGTNEKLFF.

The chain is built from TRBV7-3 and TRBJ2-1; tentatively, D is TRBD2 (5 bases). In germline, CDR1 is SGHTA, CDR2 FQGTGA. Trimming removed 1 base at V and 10 bases at J, with 14 bases between. The CDR3 runs to 14 residues. CDR3 protein: CASSLRPEGGEQFF. CDR3 DNA: TGTGCCAGCAGCTTAAGACCCGAAGGCGGGGAGCAGTTCTTC.

This clone was seen just once. The chain links TRBV29-1 to TRBJ1-1; D might be TRBD1 (6 bases). V lost 4 bases, J lost 2 bases, and 14 bases lay in between. The CDR3 runs 14 residues. Germline assignment: CDR1 SQVTM and CDR2 ANQGSEA. The CDR3 region has the DNA TGCAGCGTTGTAGCCACAGGGATAAACACTGAAGCTTTCTTT. Amino acids: CSVVATGINTEAFF.

In its sample, this clone was seen once. This sequence joins TRBV5-1 and TRBJ2-5; 9 positions match TRBD2. The CDR3 length is 13 residues. The germline V gene has CDR1 SGHRS and CDR2 YFSETQ. V trimming: 5 bases; J trimming: 3 bases; junction bases outside the gene matches: 2. The CDR3 region is CASSRLAEETQYF. CDR3 nucleotides: TGCGCCAGCAGTCGACTAGCGGAAGAGACCCAGTACTTC.

This chain connects TRBV6-5 to TRBJ2-7, with D perhaps given as TRBD1 or TRBD2 (5 bases each). V was cut by 5 bases and J by 3 bases, with 14 bases left in between. CDR1 and CDR2 from the germline V gene are MNHEY and SVGAGI. This CDR3 comprises 14 residues. CDR3 nucleotide sequence: TGTGCCAGCAGTCCGGGACGGTCGCTCTACGAGCAGTACTTC. This translates into CASSPGRSLYEQYF.

The chain combines TRBV29-1 with TRBJ1-3; tentatively, D is TRBD1 (5 bases). Trimming removed 4 bases from V and 0 bases from J, with 10 bases in between. Germline CDR1 is SQVTM and CDR2 is ANQGSEA. The CDR3 loop spans 14 amino acids. CDR3 residues: CSVAAGGSGNTIYF. The CDR3 coding sequence is TGCAGCGTTGCCGCGGGGGGCTCTGGAAACACCATATATTTT.

This chain links TRBV2 with TRBJ2-5; D possibly matches TRBD1 or TRBD2 (5 bases each). CDR3 length: 13 residues. CDR1 and CDR2 from the germline V gene are SNHLY and FYNNEI. The ends were cut back, 4 bases at V and 3 bases at J, with 9 bases in the middle. The CDR3 DNA reads TGTGCCAGCAGTGTGTTGGGGGAAGAGACCCAGTACTTC. Protein product: CASSVLGEETQYF.